One and the same sample provided the 23 T cell receptor beta chains below, sequenced in a study of OX40 agonist ivuxolimab in advanced cancers. Generated by immunoSEQ multiplex PCR, the TCRdb table keeps only in-frame clones and is missing some. The table has about 58,000 clones, approximately 90% seen once. Specimen: CD4+ or CD8+ T cells sorted from blood, collected in a trial of the OX40 agonist ivuxolimab. The receptors shown here come from an adult with an advanced solid tumor such as melanoma, head and neck, liver or kidney cancer.

The rearrangement links TRBV7-2 to TRBJ2-2; a weak D match, TRBD1 (5 bases). Germline assignment: CDR1 SGHTA and CDR2 FQGNSA. This CDR3 comprises 15 residues. V gave up 3 bases and J gave up 4 bases, with 12 bases separating them. CDR3 amino acids: CASSLGQGSTGELFF. The DNA for the CDR3 is TGTGCCAGCAGCTTGGGGCAGGGTAGCACCGGGGAGCTGTTTTTT.

The rearrangement uses TRBV9 and TRBJ2-7; TRBD2 agrees at 8 bases. Unmatched junction bases numbered 6, after V lost 3 bases and J lost 7 bases. The CDR3 length is 13 residues. Germline loops: CDR1 SGDLS, CDR2 YYNGEE. CDR3 sequence (DNA): TGTGCCAGCAGCGGCCTACTAGCGGAGGAGCAGTACTTC. It is translated as CASSGLLAEEQYF.

The chain has TRBV5-6 and TRBJ2-1; 8 positions agree with TRBD1. Germline-derived CDR1 and CDR2 are SGHDT and YYEEEE. The length of the CDR3 is 16 residues. V lost 4 bases, J lost 0 bases, and 6 bases stayed unmatched. In DNA form, the CDR3 reads TGTGCCAGCAGCCCCGGACAGGGACTCTCCTACAATGAGCAGTTCTTC. Protein sequence: CASSPGQGLSYNEQFF. The whole variable domain, filled in from reference TRBV5-6 and TRBJ2-1, reads DAGVTQSPTHLIKTRGQQVTLRCSPKSGHDTVSWYQQALGQGPQFIFQYYEEEERQRGNFPDRFSGHQFPNYSSELNVNALLLGDSALYLCASSPGQGLSYNEQFFGPGTRLTVL.

In its sample, this clone was seen a few times. The CDR3 reads CAWSSIGGITEAFF. The CDR3 DNA sequence: TGTGCCTGGAGTTCCATCGGCGGCATCACTGAAGCTTTCTTT. The chain joins TRBV30 to TRBJ1-1; D is undetermined. This CDR3 spans 14 amino acids. V was cut by 2 bases and J by 4 bases, with 14 bases left in between. Looked up from germline, CDR1 is GTSNPN and CDR2 is SVGIG (reference sequence).

The chain combines TRBV7-9 with TRBJ1-1, with D unclear. The CDR3 runs 12 residues. V gave up 4 bases and J gave up 4 bases, with 7 bases separating them. Looked up from germline, CDR1 is SEHNR and CDR2 is FQNEAQ (reference sequence). The DNA for the CDR3 is TGTGCCAGCAGCTCGGGGTTCACTGAAGCTTTCTTT. Translating it yields CASSSGFTEAFF.

The chain employs TRBV27 and TRBJ2-2; 9 bases align to TRBD2. This CDR3 region has 14 residues. Germline CDR1 is MNHEY and CDR2 is SMNVEV (reference sequence). J gave up 7 bases and V 7 bases, and 7 bases lay outside the gene matches. In DNA form, the CDR3 reads TGTGCCAGCAATATAGCGGGAGCCGTCGGGGAGCTGTTTTTT. Translating it yields CASNIAGAVGELFF.

The V and J genes are TRBV30 and TRBJ2-2; 7 bases are shared with TRBD1. Looked up from germline, CDR1 is GTSNPN and CDR2 is SVGIG (reference sequence). With 2 bases clipped from V and 3 bases from J, the junction kept 6 bases outside the gene matches. The CDR3 loop spans 15 amino acids. In DNA form, the CDR3 reads TGTGCCTGGAGTACAGGGGTCGGGGACACCGGGGAGCTGTTTTTT. Translated, it gives CAWSTGVGDTGELFF. Supplemented by reference TRBV30 and TRBJ2-2, the full variable domain reads SQTIHQWPATLVQPVGSPLSLECTVEGTSNPNLYWYRQAAGRGLQLLFYSVGIGQISSEVPQNLSASRPQDRQFILSSKKLLLSDSGFYLCAWSTGVGDTGELFFGEGSRLTVL.

The genes are TRBV19 and TRBJ1-4; 7 nucleotides match TRBD1. Germline CDR1 is LNHDA and CDR2 is SQIVND (reference sequence). J was trimmed by 3 bases and V by 5 bases; bases with no gene match: 9. This CDR3 is built from 16 residues. The CDR3 coding sequence is TGTGCCAGTAGTCTAATGGGAGGACAGGCTAATGAAAAACTGTTTTTT. Protein product: CASSLMGGQANEKLFF.

V usage is TRBV6-1 and J usage is TRBJ1-6, with TRBD1 matching 7 bases. Trimming cost V 2 bases and J 0 bases; bases outside gene matches: 10. The CDR3 runs 19 residues. Germline V gene lookup returns CDR1 MNHNS and CDR2 SASEGT. CDR3 bases: TGTGCCAGCAGTGAACAAGACAAGGGGGCGAGCTCCTATAATTCACCCCTCCACTTT. This sequence encodes CASSEQDKGASSYNSPLHF.

V gene TRBV14 combines with J gene TRBJ2-1; 9 positions match TRBD2. J gave up 7 bases and V 3 bases, and 13 bases lay outside the gene matches. The CDR3 sequence is 17 residues long. Germline V gene lookup returns CDR1 SGHDN and CDR2 FVKESK. CDR3 nucleotide sequence: TGTGCCAGCAGCCAGAGGGGCGAGCGGGGGGAATCGAATGAGCAGTTCTTC. As protein: CASSQRGERGESNEQFF.

This sequence joins TRBV28 and TRBJ1-2; D might be TRBD1 (5 bases). V shed 6 bases and J shed 1 base, with 12 bases lying between them. Germline values: CDR1 MDHEN, CDR2 SYDVKM. The CDR3 length is 14 residues. DNA of the CDR3: TGTGCCAGCAGCCAGGGACGGGATAACTATGGCTACACCTTC. It yields the protein CASSQGRDNYGYTF.

The gene calls are TRBV11-2 and TRBJ1-4; D might be TRBD1 (6 bases). The CDR3 sequence is 14 residues long. V was trimmed by 5 bases and J by 4 bases, leaving 11 bases between them. Per the germline V gene, CDR1 is SGHAT and CDR2 is FQNNGV. DNA of the CDR3: TGTGCCAGCAGCATTGGACAGCATAATGAAAAACTGTTTTTT. Residues: CASSIGQHNEKLFF. Together with reference TRBV11-2 and TRBJ1-4, the CDR3 gives the full variable domain: EAGVAQSPRYKIIEKRQSVAFWCNPISGHATLYWYQQILGQGPKLLIQFQNNGVVDDSQLPKDRFSAERLKGVDSTLKIQPAKLEDSAVYLCASSIGQHNEKLFFGSGTQLSVL.

This clone has a single count. One end of the junction varies from germline; a read error may be responsible. This chain links TRBV5-1 with TRBJ2-2; TRBD1 might be the D (5 bases). Per the germline V gene, CDR1 is SGHRS and CDR2 is YFSETQ. The CDR3 consists of 14 residues. CDR3 DNA: TGCGCCAGCAGTTTGGGGCCGAACACCGGGGAGCTGTTTTTT. This gives the protein CASSLGPNTGELFF.

This chain connects TRBV2 to TRBJ2-1; D gene ambiguous. V lost 7 bases and J lost 3, with 13 bases in between. The CDR3 consists of 14 residues. From germline, CDR1 is SNHLY and CDR2 FYNNEI. Written as DNA, the CDR3 is TGTGCCAGCAATTCGTTCGGAATCTACAATGAGCAGTTCTTC. Translation: CASNSFGIYNEQFF.

In this sample, this clone turned up once. V and J are TRBV10-3 and TRBJ2-1; tentatively, D is TRBD2 (5 bases). The ends were cut back, 0 bases at V and 7 bases at J, with 25 bases in the middle. The V gene's germline CDR1 is ENHRY and CDR2 SYGVKD. The CDR3 covers 19 residues. Here the CDR3 DNA reads TGTGCCATCAGTGAGTCTGGGAGCCGGACCGTGACTAATACAAATGAGCAGTTCTTC. Residues: CAISESGSRTVTNTNEQFF.

The rearrangement links TRBV2 to TRBJ2-5; D is uncertain. The CDR3 is 15 amino acids. CDR1 and CDR2 (germline): SNHLY, FYNNEI. V lost 3 bases, J lost 2 bases, and 13 bases lay in between. CDR3: CASSESYGFQETQYF. For the CDR3, the DNA is TGTGCCAGCAGTGAGTCCTACGGTTTTCAAGAGACCCAGTACTTC.

The chain links TRBV29-1 to TRBJ2-5; D gene unclear. Per the germline V gene, CDR1 is SQVTM and CDR2 is ANQGSEA. Trimming cost V 3 bases and J 3 bases, with 11 bases left between them. The CDR3 has 13 residues. The CDR3 DNA is TGCAGCGTTGATCCGGGTTTGAAAGAGACCCAGTACTTC. Protein product: CSVDPGLKETQYF. The complete variable domain, with remaining parts taken from reference TRBV29-1 and TRBJ2-5, reads SAVISQKPSRDICQRGTSLTIQCQVDSQVTMMFWYRQQPGQSLTLIATANQGSEATYESGFVIDKFPISRPNLTFSTLTVSNMSPEDSSIYLCSVDPGLKETQYFGPGTRLLVL.

A single count supports this clone. The V gene is TRBV5-6, the J gene TRBJ2-5; 7 bases agree with TRBD2. The germline V gene encodes CDR1 SGHDT and CDR2 YYEEEE. This CDR3 comprises 14 residues. V lost 3 bases to trimming and J lost 3 bases; unmatched junction nucleotides: 5. Written as DNA, the CDR3 is TGTGCCAGCAGCTCTAGCGGTAGGGAAGAGACCCAGTACTTC. It encodes CASSSSGREETQYF.

This clone was found once. CDR3 in amino acids: CASSQEGPGDTEAFF. For the CDR3, the DNA is TGCGCCAGCAGCCAAGAAGGGCCGGGAGACACTGAAGCTTTCTTT. The rearrangement joins TRBV4-3 to TRBJ1-1; unclear D gene. Trimming shortened V by 0 bases and J by 3 bases, and 11 bases separated the two germline ends. The CDR3 is 15 amino acids. Germline assignment: CDR1 LGHNA and CDR2 YSLEER.

V is TRBV5-4 and J is TRBJ2-7; 7 bases fit TRBD1. The germline CDR1 and CDR2 sequences are SGHNT and YYREEE (reference sequence). J was trimmed by 6 bases and V by 0 bases; bases with no gene match: 6. The CDR3 is made up of 14 amino acids. For the CDR3, the DNA is TGTGCCAGCAGCTTGGTTTTGGCAGGGGGCGAGCAGTACTTC. The encoded protein is CASSLVLAGGEQYF.

This sequence joins TRBV6-1 and TRBJ2-5; 9 bases match TRBD2. The V gene's germline CDR1 is MNHNS and CDR2 SASEGT. V lost 5 bases to trimming and J lost 5 bases; unmatched junction nucleotides: 9. The CDR3 runs 15 residues. The CDR3 loop is CASSRAGGFGETQYF. The CDR3 DNA sequence: TGTGCCAGCAGTAGGGCGGGAGGGTTCGGGGAGACCCAGTACTTC.

The chain joins TRBV19 to TRBJ1-5; D not certain. The ends were cut back, 5 bases at V and 1 base at J, with 12 bases in the middle. The CDR3 loop spans 15 amino acids. Germline V gene data show CDR1 as LNHDA and CDR2 as SQIVND (reference sequence). CDR3 bases: TGTGCCAGTAGTTTCGTGGCAGCCAGCAATCAGCCCCAGCATTTT. Residues: CASSFVAASNQPQHF.

This chain uses TRBV6-1 with TRBJ1-5; D gene unclear. V shed 7 bases and J shed 7 bases, with 17 bases lying between them. This CDR3 contains 14 residues. Germline loops: CDR1 MNHNS, CDR2 SASEGT. The CDR3 sequence is CASIRPGSGQPQHF. Written as DNA, the CDR3 is TGTGCCAGCATCCGACCCGGGTCCGGGCAGCCCCAGCATTTT.